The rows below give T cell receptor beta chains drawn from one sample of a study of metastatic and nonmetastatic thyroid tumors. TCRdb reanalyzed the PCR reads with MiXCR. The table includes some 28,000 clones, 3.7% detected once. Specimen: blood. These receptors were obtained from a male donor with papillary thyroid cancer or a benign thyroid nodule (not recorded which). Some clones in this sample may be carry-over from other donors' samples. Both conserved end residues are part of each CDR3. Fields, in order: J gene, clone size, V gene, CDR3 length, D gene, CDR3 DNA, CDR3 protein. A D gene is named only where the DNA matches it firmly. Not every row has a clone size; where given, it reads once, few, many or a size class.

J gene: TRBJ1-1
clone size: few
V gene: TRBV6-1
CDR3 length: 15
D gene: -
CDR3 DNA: TGTGCCAGCAGTGCTTCAAGTCAGGCGGACACTGAAGCTTTCTTT
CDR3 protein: CASSASSQADTEAFF

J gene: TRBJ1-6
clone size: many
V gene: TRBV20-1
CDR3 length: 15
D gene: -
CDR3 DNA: TGCAGTGCTAGAGATGGAACGTGGGATAATTCACCCCTCCACTTT
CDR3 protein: CSARDGTWDNSPLHF

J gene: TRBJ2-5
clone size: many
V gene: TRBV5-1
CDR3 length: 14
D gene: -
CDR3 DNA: TGCGCCAGCAGCTTAAGAGTTGGTGGAGAGACCCAGTACTTC
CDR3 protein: CASSLRVGGETQYF

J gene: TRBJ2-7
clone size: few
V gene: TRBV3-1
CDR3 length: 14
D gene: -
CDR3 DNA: TGTGCCAGCAGCCAAGTGGGGGGTTTCTACGAGCAGTACTTC
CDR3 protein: CASSQVGGFYEQYF

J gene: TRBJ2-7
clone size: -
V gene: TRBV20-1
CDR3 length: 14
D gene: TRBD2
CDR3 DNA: TGCAGTGCTATCCCGGGACTATCGGGTACAGAGCAGTACTTC
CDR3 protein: CSAIPGLSGTEQYF

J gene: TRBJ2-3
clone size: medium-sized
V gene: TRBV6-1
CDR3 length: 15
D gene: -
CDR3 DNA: TGTGCCAGCAGTGAATGGACGGAGGGGCCTAGCACGCAGTATTTT
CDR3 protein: CASSEWTEGPSTQYF

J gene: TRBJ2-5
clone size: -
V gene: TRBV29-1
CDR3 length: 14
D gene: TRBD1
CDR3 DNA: TGCAGCGTTGTACGACAGGGTGGGATAGAGACCCAGTACTTC
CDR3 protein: CSVVRQGGIETQYF

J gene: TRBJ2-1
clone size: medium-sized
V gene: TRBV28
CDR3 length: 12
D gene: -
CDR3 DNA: TGTGCCAGCAGCACGCTTTGGGATGAGCAGTTCTTC
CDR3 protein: CASSTLWDEQFF

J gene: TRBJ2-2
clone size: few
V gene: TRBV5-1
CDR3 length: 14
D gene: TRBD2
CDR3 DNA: TGCGCCAGCCAGGGACTAGCGGGAACCGGGGAGCTGTTTTTT
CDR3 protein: CASQGLAGTGELFF

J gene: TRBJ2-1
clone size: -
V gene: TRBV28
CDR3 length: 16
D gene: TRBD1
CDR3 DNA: TGTGCCAGCAGTTCCCTTAGGGGACAGGGTCGAAATGAGCAGTTCTTC
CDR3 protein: CASSSLRGQGRNEQFF

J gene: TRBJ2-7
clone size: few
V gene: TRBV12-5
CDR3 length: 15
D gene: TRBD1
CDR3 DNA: TGTGCTAGTGGTTCCGGACAGGGCAAATCGCACGAGCAGTACTTC
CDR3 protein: CASGSGQGKSHEQYF

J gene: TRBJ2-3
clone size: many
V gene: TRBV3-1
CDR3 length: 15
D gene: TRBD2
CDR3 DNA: TGTGCCAGCAGTATAGCGGGAGGGCCAGCAGATACGCAGTATTTT
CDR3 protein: CASSIAGGPADTQYF

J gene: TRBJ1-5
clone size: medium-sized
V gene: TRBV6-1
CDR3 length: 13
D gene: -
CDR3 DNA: TGTGCCAGCAGTCATGCTAGCAATCAGCCCCAGCATTTT
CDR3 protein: CASSHASNQPQHF

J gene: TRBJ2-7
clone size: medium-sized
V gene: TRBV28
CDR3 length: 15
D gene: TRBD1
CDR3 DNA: TGTGCCAGCAGTTCCCAGGACAGGGTTGAGGACGAGCAGTACTTC
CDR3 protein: CASSSQDRVEDEQYF

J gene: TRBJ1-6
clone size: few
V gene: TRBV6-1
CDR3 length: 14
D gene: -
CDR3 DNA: TGTGCCAGCTTGGCTCACGGGCAGGCTTCACCCCTCCACTTT
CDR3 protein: CASLAHGQASPLHF

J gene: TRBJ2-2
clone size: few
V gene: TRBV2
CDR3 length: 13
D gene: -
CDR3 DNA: TGTGCCAGTAGTGCAAGGACCACCGGGGAGCTGTTTTTT
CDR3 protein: CASSARTTGELFF

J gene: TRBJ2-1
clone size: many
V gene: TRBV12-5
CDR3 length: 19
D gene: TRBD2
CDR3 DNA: TGTGCTAGTGGCTCCGACGCCTGGACTAGCGGGAGTAGGGCCAATGAGCAGTTCTTC
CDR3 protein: CASGSDAWTSGSRANEQFF

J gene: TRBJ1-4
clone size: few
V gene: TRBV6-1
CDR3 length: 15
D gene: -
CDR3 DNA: TGTGCCAGCAGGCTCAGGGTCGGGGGTAATGAAAAACTGTTTTTT
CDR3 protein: CASRLRVGGNEKLFF

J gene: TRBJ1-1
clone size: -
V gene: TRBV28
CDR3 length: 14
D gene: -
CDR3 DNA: TGTGCCAGCACCTTACAACAGGGAAGAGCTGAAGCTTTCTTT
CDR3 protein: CASTLQQGRAEAFF

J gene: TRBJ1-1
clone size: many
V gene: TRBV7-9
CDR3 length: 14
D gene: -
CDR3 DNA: TGTGCCAGCAGCTCTTTGACCAGAGACACTGAAGCTTTCTTT
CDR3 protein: CASSSLTRDTEAFF

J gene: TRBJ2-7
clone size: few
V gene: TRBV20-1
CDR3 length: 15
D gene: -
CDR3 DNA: TGCAGTGCCAACGTGCCCGACAGTTGGTCTTCCGAGCAGTACTTC
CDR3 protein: CSANVPDSWSSEQYF

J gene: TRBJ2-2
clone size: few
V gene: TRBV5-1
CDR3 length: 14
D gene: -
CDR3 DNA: TGCGCCAGCATGGGCGGGGTCCCAACCGGGGAGCTGTTTTTT
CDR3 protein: CASMGGVPTGELFF

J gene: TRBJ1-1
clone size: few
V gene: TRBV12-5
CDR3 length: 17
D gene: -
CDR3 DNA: TGTGCTAGTGGTCTCGCGATTATCGGGTGGGGGGACACTGAAGCTTTCTTT
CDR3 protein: CASGLAIIGWGDTEAFF

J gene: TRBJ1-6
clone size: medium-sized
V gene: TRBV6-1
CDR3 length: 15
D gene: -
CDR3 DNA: TGTGCCAGCACAATCTCACAGGAGACCGATTCACCCCTCCACTTT
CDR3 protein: CASTISQETDSPLHF

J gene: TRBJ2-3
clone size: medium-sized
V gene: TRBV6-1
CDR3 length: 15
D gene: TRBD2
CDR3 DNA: TGTGCCAGCAGTTATAGGACTAGCGGCACAGATACGCAGTATTTT
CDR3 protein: CASSYRTSGTDTQYF

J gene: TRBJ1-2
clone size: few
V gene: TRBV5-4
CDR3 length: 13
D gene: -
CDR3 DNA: TGTGCCAGCAGCTTGGAGAGCTCCTATGGCTACACCTTC
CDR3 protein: CASSLESSYGYTF

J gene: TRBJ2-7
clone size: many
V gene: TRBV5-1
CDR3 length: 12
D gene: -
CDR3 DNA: TGCGCCAGCAGCGCACCCCCTCACGAGCAGTACTTC
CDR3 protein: CASSAPPHEQYF

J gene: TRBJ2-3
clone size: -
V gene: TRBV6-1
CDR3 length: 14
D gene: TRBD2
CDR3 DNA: TGTGCCAGCAGTGAACTAGCGGGAGCAGATACGCAGTATTTT
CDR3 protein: CASSELAGADTQYF

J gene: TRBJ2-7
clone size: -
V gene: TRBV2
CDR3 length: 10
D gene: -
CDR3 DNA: TGTGCCAGCAGGGTTACGTTCCAGTACTTC
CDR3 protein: CASRVTFQYF

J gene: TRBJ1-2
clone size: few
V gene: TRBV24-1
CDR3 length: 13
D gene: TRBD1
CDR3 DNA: TGTGCCATCAGTCCCGGACAGGGCTCAGGCTACACCTTC
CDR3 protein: CAISPGQGSGYTF

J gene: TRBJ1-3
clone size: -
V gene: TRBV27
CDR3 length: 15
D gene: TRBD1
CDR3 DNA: TGTGCCAGCAGACAGACAGGGCTGCCTGGAAACACCATATATTTT
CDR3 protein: CASRQTGLPGNTIYF

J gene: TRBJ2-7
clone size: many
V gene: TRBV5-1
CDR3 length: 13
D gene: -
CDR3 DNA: TGCGCCAGCACCTTGGGAGGTTCCTACGAGCAGTACTTC
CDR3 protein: CASTLGGSYEQYF

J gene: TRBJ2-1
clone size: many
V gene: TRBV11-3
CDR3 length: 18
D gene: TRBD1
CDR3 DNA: TGTGCCAGCAGCTTAGGTTCCGGGACAGGGGGCTTTCAGAATGAGCAGTTCTTC
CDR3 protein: CASSLGSGTGGFQNEQFF

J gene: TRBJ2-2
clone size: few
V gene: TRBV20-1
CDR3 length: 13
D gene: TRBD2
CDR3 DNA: TGCAGTGCACAGCGCGGGGGGGCCGGGGAGCTGTTTTTT
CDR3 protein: CSAQRGGAGELFF

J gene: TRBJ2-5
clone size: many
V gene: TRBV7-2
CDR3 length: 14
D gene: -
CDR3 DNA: TGTGCCAGCAGCCCCAGCGAGCTACAAGAGACCCAGTACTTC
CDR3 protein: CASSPSELQETQYF

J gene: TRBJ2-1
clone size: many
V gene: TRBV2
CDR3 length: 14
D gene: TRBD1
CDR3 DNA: TGTGCCAGCCTCAGGGACAGAAATTACAATGAGCAGTTCTTC
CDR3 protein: CASLRDRNYNEQFF

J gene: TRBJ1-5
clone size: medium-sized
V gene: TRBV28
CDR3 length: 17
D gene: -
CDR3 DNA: TGTGCCAGCAGTTTGTATCGGGCAGGGACGAGCAATCAGCCCCAGCATTTT
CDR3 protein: CASSLYRAGTSNQPQHF

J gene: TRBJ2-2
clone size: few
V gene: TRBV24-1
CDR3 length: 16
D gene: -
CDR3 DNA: TGTGCCACCAGTCGGGGGTCAGGCATGAACACCGGGGAGCTGTTTTTT
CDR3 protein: CATSRGSGMNTGELFF

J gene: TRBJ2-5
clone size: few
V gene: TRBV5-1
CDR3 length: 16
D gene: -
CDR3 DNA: TGCGCCAGCAGCCCACAACCTACGGGAGTGGGGGAGACCCAGTACTTC
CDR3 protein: CASSPQPTGVGETQYF

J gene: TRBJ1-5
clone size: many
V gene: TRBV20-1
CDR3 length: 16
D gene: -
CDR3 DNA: TGCAGTGCTAGAGATGAGGCAGGGAAGTTCAATCAGCCCCAGCATTTT
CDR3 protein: CSARDEAGKFNQPQHF